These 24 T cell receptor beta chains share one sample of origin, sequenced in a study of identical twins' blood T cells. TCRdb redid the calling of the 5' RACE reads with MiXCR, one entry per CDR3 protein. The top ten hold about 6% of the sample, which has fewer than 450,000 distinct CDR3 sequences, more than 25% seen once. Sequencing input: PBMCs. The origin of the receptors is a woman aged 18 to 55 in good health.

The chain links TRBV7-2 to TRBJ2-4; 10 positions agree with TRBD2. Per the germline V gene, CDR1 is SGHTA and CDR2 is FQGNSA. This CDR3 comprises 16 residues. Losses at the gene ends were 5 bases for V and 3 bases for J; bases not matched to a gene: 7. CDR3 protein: CASSASSGRGKNIQYF. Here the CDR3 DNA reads TGTGCCAGCAGCGCTTCTAGCGGGAGAGGCAAAAACATTCAGTACTTC.

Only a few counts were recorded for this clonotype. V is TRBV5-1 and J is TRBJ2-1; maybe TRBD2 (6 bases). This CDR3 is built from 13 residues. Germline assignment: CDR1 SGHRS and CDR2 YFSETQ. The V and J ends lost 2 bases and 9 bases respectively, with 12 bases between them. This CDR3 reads CASSLLAQGEQFF. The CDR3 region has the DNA TGCGCCAGCAGCTTACTAGCCCAGGGTGAGCAGTTCTTC.

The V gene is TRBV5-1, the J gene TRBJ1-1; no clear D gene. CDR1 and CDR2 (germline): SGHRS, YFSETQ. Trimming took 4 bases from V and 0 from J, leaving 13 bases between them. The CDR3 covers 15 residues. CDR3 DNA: TGCGCCAGCAGCACGTCTGCTTTTATGAACACTGAAGCTTTCTTT. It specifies CASSTSAFMNTEAFF.

CDR3 DNA sequence: TGTGCCAGCAGCTTGGGGGCTCAGACTGAAGCTTTCTTT. The encoded protein is CASSLGAQTEAFF. The rearrangement uses TRBV5-5 and TRBJ1-1; unclear D gene. V was cut by 0 bases and J by 5 bases, with 8 bases left in between. The V gene's germline CDR1 is SGHKS and CDR2 YYEKEE (reference sequence). This CDR3 comprises 13 residues.

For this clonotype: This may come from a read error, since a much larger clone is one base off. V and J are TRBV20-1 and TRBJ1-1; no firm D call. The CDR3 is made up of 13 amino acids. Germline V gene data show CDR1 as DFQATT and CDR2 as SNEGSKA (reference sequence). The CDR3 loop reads CGARAPQNTEAFF. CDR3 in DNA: TGCGGTGCTAGAGCCCCCCAAAACACTGAAGCTTTCTTT.

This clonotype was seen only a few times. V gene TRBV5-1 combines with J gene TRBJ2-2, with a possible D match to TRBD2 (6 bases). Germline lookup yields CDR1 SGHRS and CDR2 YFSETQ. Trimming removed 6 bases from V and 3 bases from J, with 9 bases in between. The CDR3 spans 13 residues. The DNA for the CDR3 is TGCGCCAGCAACGGGGAGGACACCGGGGAGCTGTTTTTT. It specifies CASNGEDTGELFF.

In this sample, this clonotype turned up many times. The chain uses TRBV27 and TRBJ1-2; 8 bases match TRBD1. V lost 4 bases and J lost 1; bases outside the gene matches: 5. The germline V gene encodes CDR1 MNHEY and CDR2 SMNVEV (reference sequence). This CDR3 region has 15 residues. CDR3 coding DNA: TGTGCCAGCAGTTGGACAGGGATCCTTAACTATGGCTACACCTTC. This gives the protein CASSWTGILNYGYTF.

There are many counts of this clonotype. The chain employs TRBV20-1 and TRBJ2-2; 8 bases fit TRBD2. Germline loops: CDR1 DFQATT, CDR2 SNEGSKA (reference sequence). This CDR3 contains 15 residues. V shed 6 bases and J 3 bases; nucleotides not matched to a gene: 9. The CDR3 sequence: CSANVFGRDTGELFF. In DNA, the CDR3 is TGCAGTGCCAACGTATTCGGGAGGGACACCGGGGAGCTGTTTTTT.

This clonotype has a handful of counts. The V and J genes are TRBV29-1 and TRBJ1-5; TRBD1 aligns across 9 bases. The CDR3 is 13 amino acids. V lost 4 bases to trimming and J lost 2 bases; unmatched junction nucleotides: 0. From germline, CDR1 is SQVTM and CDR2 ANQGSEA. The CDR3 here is CSVGDRGNQPQHF. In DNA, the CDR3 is TGCAGCGTTGGGGACAGGGGCAATCAGCCCCAGCATTTT.

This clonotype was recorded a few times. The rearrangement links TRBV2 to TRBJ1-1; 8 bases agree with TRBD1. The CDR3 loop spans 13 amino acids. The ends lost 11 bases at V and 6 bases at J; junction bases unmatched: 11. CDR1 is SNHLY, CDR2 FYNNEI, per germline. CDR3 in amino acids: CAVDRGLLPEAFF. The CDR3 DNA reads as TGTGCCGTAGACAGGGGTCTCCTCCCTGAAGCTTTCTTT.

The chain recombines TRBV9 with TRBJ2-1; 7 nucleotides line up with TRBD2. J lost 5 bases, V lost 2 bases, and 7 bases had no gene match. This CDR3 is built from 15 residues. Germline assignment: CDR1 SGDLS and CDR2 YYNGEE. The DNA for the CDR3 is TGTGCCAGCAGCGTCCGGGACTATCCAAACAATGAGCAGTTCTTC. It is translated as CASSVRDYPNNEQFF.

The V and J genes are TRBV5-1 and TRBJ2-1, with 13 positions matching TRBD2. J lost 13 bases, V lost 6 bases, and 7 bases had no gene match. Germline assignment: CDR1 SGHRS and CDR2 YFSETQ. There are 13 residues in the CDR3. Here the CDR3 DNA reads TGCGCCAGCAATCGAGGACTAGCGGGAGAACAGTTCTTC. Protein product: CASNRGLAGEQFF.

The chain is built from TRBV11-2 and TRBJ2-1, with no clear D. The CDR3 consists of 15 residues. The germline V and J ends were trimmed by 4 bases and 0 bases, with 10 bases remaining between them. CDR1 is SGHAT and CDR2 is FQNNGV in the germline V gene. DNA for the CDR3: TGTGCCAGCAGCTATCAGATTAACTCCTACAATGAGCAGTTCTTC. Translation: CASSYQINSYNEQFF.

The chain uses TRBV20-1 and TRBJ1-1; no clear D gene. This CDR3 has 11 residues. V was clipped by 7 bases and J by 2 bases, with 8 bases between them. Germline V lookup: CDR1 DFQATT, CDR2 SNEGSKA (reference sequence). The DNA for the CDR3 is TGCAGTGGGCGGGAAAACACTGAAGCTTTCTTT. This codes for CSGRENTEAFF.

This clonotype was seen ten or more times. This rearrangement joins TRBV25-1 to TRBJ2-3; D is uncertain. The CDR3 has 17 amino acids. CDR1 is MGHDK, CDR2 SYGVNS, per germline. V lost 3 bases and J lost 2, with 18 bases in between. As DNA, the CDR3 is TGTGCCAGCAGTGACTCTACTAAACTCCCTTCCACAGATACGCAGTATTTT. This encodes CASSDSTKLPSTDTQYF.

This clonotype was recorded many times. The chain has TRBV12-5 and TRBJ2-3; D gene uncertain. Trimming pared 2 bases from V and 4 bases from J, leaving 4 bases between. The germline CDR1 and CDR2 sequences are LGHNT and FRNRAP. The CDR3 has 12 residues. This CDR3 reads CASGLNADTQYF. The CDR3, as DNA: TGTGCTAGTGGTTTGAACGCAGATACGCAGTATTTT. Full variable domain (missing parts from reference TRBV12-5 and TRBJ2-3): DARVTQTPRHKVTEMGQEVTMRCQPILGHNTVFWYRQTMMQGLELLAYFRNRAPLDDSGMPKDRFSAEMPDATLATLKIQPSEPRDSAVYFCASGLNADTQYFGPGTRLTVL.

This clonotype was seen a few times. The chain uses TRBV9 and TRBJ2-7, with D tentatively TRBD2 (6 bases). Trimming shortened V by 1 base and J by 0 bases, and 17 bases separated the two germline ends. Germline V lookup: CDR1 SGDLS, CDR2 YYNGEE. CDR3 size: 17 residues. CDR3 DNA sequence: TGTGCCAGCAGCGTAAGTGGAGGAGGGTCCAGCTCCTACGAGCAGTACTTC. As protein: CASSVSGGGSSSYEQYF. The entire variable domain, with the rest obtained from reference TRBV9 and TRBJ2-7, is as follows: DSGVTQTPKHLITATGQRVTLRCSPRSGDLSVYWYQQSLDQGLQFLIQYYNGEERAKGNILERFSAQQFPDLHSELNLSSLELGDSALYFCASSVSGGGSSSYEQYFGPGTRLTVT.

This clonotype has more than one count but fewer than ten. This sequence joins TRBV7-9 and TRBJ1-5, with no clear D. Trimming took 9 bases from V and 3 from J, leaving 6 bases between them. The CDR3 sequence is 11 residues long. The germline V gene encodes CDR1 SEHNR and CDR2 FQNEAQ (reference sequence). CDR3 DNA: TGTGCCAGTGGAATCAATCAGCCCCAGCATTTT. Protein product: CASGINQPQHF.

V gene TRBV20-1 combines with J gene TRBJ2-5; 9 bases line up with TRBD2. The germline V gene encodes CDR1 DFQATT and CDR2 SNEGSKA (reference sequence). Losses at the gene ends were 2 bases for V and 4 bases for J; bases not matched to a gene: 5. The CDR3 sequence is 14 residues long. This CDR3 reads CSARTLAGRETQYF. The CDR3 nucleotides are TGCAGTGCTAGAACTCTAGCGGGACGAGAGACCCAGTACTTC.

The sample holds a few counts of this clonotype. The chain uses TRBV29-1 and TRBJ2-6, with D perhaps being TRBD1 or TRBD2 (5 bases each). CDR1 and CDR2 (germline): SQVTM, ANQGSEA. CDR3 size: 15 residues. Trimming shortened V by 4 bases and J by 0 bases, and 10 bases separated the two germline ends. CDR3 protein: CSVGDGNSGANVLTF. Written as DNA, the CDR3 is TGCAGCGTTGGGGACGGAAACTCTGGGGCCAACGTCCTGACTTTC.

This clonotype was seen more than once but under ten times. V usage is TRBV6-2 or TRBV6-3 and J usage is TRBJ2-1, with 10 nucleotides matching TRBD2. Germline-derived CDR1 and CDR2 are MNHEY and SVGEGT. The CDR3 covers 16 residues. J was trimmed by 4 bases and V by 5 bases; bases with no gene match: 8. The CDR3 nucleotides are TGTGCCAGCAGTCGTCGGACTAGCGGCCCGTACAATGAGCAGTTCTTC. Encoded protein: CASSRRTSGPYNEQFF.

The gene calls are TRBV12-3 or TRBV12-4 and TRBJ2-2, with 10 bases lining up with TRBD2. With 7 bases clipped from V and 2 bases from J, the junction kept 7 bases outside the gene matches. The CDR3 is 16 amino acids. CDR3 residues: CASTLRTSGNTGELFF. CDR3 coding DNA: TGTGCCAGCACCCTCAGGACTAGCGGTAACACCGGGGAGCTGTTTTTT.

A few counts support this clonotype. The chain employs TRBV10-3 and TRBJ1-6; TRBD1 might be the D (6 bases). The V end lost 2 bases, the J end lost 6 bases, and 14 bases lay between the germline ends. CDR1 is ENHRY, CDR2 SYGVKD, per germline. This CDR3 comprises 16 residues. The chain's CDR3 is CAISEPGAGTNSPLHF. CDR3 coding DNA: TGTGCCATCAGTGAGCCAGGGGCAGGTACTAATTCACCCCTCCACTTT.

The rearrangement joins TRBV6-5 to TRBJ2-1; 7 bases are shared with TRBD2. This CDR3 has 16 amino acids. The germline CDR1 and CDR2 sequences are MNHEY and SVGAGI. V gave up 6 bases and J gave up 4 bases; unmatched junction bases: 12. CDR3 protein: CASRRPTAGEYNEQFF. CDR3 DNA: TGTGCCAGCAGACGCCCCACGGCGGGAGAGTACAATGAGCAGTTCTTC.